Included here is one TCR beta chain sequence, with context. Its antigen is as yet unknown. Trimming took off 1 base at V and 0 bases at J, with 7 bases between the two ends. Looked up from germline, CDR1 is SGHVS and CDR2 is FQNEAQ. The CDR3 has 15 residues. Time point described: patch test 1, 2 weeks after DPC sensitization. Sample treatment: therapeutic diphenylcyclopropenone sensitization with weekly scalp DPC. This record comes from a study of human T cells and chemical hapten exposure. The study, taken as a whole, reports: Counts of TCRs expanded at PT1 correlated positively with patch test score.

TCRdb processed the RACE reads anew with MiXCR; each CDR3 protein has one entry. The data contain over 45,000 distinct CDR3 sequences, about 9.3% of them singletons. The clonotype was recovered from a woman aged 40 to 49 with alopecia areata. Some clones in this sample may be carry-over from other donors' samples. The sequencing here drew on whole blood, taken in connection with sensitization to the hapten diphenylcyclopropenone (DPC). J is TRBJ2-1 and V is TRBV7-8; D is uncertain. Here the CDR3 DNA reads TGTGCCAGCAGCTTAGGTTTCGGCTCCTACAATGAGCAGTTCTTC. It is translated as CASSLGFGSYNEQFF.